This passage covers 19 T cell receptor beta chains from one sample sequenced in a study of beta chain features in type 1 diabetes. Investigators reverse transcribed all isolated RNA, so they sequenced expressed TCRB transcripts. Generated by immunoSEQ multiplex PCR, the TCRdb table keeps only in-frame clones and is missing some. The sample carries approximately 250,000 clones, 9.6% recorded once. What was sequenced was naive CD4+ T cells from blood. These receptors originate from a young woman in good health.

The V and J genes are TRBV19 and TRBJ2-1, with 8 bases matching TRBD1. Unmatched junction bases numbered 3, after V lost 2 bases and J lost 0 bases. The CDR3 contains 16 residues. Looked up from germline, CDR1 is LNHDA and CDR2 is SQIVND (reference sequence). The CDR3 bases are TGTGCCAGTAGTATACCCCAGGGGGCCTCCTACAATGAGCAGTTCTTC. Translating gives CASSIPQGASYNEQFF.

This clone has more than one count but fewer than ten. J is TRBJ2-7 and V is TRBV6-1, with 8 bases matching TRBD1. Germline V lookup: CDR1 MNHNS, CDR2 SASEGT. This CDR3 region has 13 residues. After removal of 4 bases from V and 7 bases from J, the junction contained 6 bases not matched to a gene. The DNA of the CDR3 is TGTGCCAGCAGTGGCGGACAGGGCCAAGAGCAGTACTTC. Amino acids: CASSGGQGQEQYF.

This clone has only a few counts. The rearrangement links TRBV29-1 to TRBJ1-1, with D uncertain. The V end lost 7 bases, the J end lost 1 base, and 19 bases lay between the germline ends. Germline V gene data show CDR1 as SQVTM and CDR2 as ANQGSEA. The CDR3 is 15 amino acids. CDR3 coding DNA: TGCAGCGCCGGGCGGGCAGGCCTTAAGAACACTGAAGCTTTCTTT. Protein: CSAGRAGLKNTEAFF.

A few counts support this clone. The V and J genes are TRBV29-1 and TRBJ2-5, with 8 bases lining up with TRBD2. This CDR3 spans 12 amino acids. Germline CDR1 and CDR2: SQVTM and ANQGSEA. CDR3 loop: CVAGRTQETQYF. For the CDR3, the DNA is TGCGTAGCGGGACGTACACAAGAGACCCAGTACTTC.

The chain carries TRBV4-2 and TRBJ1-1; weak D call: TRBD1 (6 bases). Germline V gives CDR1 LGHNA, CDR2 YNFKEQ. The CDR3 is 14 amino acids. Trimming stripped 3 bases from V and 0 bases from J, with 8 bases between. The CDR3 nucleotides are TGTGCCAGCAGCCACGGACAGATGAACACTGAAGCTTTCTTT. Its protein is CASSHGQMNTEAFF.

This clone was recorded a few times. The CDR3 DNA reads TGTGCCAGTAGTACGAGGAGAGGTTTCGGGTCGGGAGAGCAGTACTTC. This gives the protein CASSTRRGFGSGEQYF. The gene calls are TRBV19 and TRBJ2-7; maybe TRBD2 (5 bases). V was shortened by 4 bases and J by 7 bases, with 23 bases between the two germline ends. Germline-derived CDR1 and CDR2 are LNHDA and SQIVND (reference sequence). The length of the CDR3 is 16 residues.

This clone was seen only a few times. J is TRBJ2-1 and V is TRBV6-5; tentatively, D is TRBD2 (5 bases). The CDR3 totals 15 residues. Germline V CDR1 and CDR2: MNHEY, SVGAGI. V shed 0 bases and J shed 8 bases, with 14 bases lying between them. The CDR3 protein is CASSYSEVGAYEQFF. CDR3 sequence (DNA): TGTGCCAGCAGTTACTCGGAGGTCGGTGCGTATGAGCAGTTCTTC.

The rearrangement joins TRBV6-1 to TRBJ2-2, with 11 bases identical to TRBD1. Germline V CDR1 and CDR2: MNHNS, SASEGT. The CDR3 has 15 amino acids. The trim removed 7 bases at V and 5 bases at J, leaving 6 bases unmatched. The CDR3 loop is CASTGQGAPTGELFF. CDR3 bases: TGTGCCAGCACTGGACAGGGGGCGCCAACCGGGGAGCTGTTTTTT.

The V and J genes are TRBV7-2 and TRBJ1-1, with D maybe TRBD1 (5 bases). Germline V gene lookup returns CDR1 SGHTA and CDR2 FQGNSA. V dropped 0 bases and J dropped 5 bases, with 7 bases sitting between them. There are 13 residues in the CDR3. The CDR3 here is CASSLAQGTEAFF. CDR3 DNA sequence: TGTGCCAGCAGCTTAGCGCAGGGAACTGAAGCTTTCTTT.

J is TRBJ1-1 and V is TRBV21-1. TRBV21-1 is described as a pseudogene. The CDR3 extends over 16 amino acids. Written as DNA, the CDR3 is TGTGCCAGCAGCTCATCGACCTGTTATCTTGAGGCTGAAGCTTTCTTT. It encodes CASSSSTCYLEAEAFF.

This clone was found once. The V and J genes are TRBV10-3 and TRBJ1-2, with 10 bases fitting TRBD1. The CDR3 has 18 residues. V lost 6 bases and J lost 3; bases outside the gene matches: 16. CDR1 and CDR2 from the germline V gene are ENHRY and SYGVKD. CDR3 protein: CAIRPHGDRGNIDYGYTF. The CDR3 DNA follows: TGTGCCATCAGGCCCCATGGGGACAGGGGCAATATCGACTATGGCTACACCTTC.

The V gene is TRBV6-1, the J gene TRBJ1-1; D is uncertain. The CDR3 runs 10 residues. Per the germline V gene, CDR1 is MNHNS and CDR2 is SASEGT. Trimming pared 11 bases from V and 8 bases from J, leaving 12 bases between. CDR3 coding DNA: TGTGCCGCTAGGGAGTACGAAGCTTTCTTT. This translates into CAAREYEAFF.

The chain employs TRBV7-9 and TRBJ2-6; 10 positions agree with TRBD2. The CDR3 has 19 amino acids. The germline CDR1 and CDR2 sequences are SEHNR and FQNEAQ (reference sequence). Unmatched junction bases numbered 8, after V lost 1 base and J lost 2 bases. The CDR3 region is CASSLGRLAGETGANVLTF. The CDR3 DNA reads TGTGCCAGCAGCTTAGGTCGGCTAGCGGGAGAAACTGGGGCCAACGTCCTGACTTTC.

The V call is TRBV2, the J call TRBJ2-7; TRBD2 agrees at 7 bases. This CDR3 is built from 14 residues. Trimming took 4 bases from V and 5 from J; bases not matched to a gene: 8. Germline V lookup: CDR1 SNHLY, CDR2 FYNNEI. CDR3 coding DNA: TGTGCCAGCAGTGTTCGGGGACGGGGGGACGAGCAGTACTTC. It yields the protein CASSVRGRGDEQYF.

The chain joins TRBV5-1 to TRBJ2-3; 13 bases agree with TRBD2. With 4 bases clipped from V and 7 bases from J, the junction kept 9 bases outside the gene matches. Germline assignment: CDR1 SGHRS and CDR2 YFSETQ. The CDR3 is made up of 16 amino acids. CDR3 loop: CASSRTGTSGVNTQYF. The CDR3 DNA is TGCGCCAGCAGCCGGACCGGGACTAGCGGGGTTAATACGCAGTATTTT.

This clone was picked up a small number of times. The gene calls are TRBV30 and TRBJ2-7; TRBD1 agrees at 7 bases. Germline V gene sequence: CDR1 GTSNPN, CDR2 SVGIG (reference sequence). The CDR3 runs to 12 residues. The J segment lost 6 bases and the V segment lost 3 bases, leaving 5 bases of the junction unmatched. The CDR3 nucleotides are TGTGCCTGGAGGATGACAGGGTCCGAGCAGTACTTC. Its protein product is CAWRMTGSEQYF.

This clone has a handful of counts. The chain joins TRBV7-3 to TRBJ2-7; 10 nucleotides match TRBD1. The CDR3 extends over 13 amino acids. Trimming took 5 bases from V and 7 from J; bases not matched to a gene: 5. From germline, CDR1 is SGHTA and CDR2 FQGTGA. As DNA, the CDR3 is TGTGCCAGCAGCCCCGGACAGGGGGGAGAGCAGTACTTC. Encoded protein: CASSPGQGGEQYF.

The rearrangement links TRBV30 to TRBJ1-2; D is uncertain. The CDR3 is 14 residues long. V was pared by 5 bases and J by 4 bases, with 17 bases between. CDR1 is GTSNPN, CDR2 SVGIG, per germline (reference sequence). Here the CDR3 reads CAWDGRVAGYGYTF. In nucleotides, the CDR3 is TGTGCCTGGGACGGACGGGTGGCGGGCTATGGCTACACCTTC. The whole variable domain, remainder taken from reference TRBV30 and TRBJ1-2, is SQTIHQWPATLVQPVGSPLSLECTVEGTSNPNLYWYRQAAGRGLQLLFYSVGIGQISSEVPQNLSASRPQDRQFILSSKKLLLSDSGFYLCAWDGRVAGYGYTFGSGTRLTVV.

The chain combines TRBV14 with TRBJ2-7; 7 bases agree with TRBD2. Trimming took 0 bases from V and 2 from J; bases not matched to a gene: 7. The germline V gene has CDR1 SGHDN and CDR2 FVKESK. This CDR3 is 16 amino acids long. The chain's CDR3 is CASSQDRGGIPYEQYF. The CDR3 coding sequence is TGTGCCAGCAGCCAAGATCGGGGAGGGATCCCCTACGAGCAGTACTTC.